This TCR beta chain stems from a study of T cell responses to AZD1222 COVID-19 vaccine. The CDR3 runs 15 residues. Germline lookup yields CDR1 LNHDA and CDR2 SQIVND (reference sequence). V shed 5 bases, J shed 2 bases, and the junction held 7 bases outside the gene matches. The study, taken as a whole, reports: Seropositive status at baseline applied to only five to seven AZD1222 recipients.

Sequencing was performed with immunoSEQ multiplex PCR; in TCRdb, only in-frame clones are kept and a portion is missing. The sample consists of about 100,000 clones, more than 75% of them appearing once. Comment on this clone: Antigen unknown.

This sequence was found in an adult in good health. The chain couples TRBV19 to TRBJ2-7, with 9 nucleotides matching TRBD1. The sample was peripheral blood, taken on day 0 of AZD1222 vaccination. The chain's CDR3 is CASSPGTGKAYEQYF. As DNA, the CDR3 is TGTGCCAGTAGTCCCGGGACAGGGAAAGCCTACGAGCAGTACTTC.